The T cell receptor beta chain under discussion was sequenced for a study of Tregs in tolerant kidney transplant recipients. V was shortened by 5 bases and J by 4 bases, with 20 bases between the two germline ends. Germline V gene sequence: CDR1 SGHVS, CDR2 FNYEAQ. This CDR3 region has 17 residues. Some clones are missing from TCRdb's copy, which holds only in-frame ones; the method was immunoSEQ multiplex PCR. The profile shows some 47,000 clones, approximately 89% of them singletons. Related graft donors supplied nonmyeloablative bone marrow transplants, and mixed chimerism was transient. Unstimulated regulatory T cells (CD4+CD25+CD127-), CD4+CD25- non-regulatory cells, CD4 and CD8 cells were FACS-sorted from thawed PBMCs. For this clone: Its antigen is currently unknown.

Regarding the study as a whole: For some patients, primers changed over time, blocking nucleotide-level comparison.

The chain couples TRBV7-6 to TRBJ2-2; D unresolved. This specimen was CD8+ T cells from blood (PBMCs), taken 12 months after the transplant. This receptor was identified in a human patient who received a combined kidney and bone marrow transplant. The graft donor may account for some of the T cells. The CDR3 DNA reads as TGTGCCAGCAGCAGAGCCACCGGCGACCACAGCACCGGGGAGCTGTTTTTT. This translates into CASSRATGDHSTGELFF.